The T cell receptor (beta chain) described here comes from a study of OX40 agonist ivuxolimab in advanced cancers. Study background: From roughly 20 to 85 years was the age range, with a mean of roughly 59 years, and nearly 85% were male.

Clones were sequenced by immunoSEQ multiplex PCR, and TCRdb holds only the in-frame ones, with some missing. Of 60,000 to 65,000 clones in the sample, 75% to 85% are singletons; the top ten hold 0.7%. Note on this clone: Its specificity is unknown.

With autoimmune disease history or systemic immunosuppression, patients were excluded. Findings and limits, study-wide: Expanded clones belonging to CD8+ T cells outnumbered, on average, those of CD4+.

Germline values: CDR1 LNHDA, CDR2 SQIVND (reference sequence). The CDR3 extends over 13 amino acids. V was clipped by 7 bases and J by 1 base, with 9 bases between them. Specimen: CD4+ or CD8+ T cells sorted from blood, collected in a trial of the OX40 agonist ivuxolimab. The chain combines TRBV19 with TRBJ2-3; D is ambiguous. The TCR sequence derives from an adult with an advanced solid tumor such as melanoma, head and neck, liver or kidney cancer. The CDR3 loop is CASKTDGTDTQYF. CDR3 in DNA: TGTGCCAGTAAGACCGACGGCACAGATACGCAGTATTTT.